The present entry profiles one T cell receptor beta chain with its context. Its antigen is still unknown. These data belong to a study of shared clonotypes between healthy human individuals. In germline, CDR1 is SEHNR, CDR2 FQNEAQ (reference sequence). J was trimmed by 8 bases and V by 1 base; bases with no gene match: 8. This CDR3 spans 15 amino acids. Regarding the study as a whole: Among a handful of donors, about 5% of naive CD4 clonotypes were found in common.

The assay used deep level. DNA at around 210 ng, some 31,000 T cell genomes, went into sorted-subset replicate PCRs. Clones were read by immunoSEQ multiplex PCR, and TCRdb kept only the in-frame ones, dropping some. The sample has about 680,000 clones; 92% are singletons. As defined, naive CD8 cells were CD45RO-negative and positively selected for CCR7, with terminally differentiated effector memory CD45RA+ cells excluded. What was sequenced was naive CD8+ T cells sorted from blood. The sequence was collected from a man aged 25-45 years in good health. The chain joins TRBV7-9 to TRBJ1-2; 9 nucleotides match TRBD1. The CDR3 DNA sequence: TGTGCCAGCAGCTTAGACAGGGGGCCTTCGCGGGGCTACACCTTC. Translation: CASSLDRGPSRGYTF.